This T cell receptor beta chain derives from a study of PD-L1 blockade in urothelial cancer. Study-level information: About 85% of the 29 patients were men with bladder-origin urothelial cancer.

Trimming cost V 2 bases and J 10 bases; bases outside gene matches: 5. This CDR3 is built from 14 residues. Germline CDR1 MGHRA, CDR2 YSYEKL. Libraries were prepared by immunoSEQ multiplex PCR; TCRdb keeps only in-frame clonotypes and omits some of them. The sample includes tens of thousands of clones, 84% of them seen just once. Regarding time point: pretreatment peripheral blood. Sequenced here: PBMCs, sampled around atezolizumab (anti-PD-L1) treatment. The clonotype comes from a man aged 60-69 years with urothelial cancer. The rearrangement joins TRBV4-1 to TRBJ1-4; 9 bases are a match to TRBD1. The CDR3 DNA reads TGCGCCAGCAGCCAACAGGGGGGACAGGGAAAACTGTTTTTT. Translation gives CASSQQGGQGKLFF.